One sample yielded the 19 T cell receptor beta chains listed below, sequenced in a study of OX40 agonist ivuxolimab in advanced cancers. Sequencing used immunoSEQ multiplex PCR; TCRdb keeps in-frame clones, though not all of them. The sample shows tens of thousands of clones, about 78% of them seen only once. This specimen consisted of CD4+ or CD8+ T cells sorted from blood, obtained in a trial of the OX40 agonist ivuxolimab. The origin of the receptors is an adult with an advanced solid tumor such as melanoma, head and neck, liver or kidney cancer.

The chain carries TRBV11-2 and TRBJ2-7; the D is unclear. CDR1 and CDR2 from the germline V gene are SGHAT and FQNNGV. Trimming removed 1 base from V and 2 bases from J, with 9 bases in between. CDR3 length: 14 amino acids. The CDR3: CASSLASSAYEQYF. The DNA of the CDR3 is TGTGCCAGCAGCTTAGCGTCGTCAGCCTACGAGCAGTACTTC.

This clone was recorded a few times. V gene TRBV30 combines with J gene TRBJ1-6; 8 bases align to TRBD1. The CDR3 length is 14 residues. Germline lookup yields CDR1 GTSNPN and CDR2 SVGIG (reference sequence). V lost 7 bases to trimming and J lost 5 bases; unmatched junction nucleotides: 7. CDR3 DNA sequence: TGTGCCTTTGGACAGGGCGGTAATAATTCACCCCTCCACTTT. This translates into CAFGQGGNNSPLHF.

The V gene is TRBV19, the J gene TRBJ1-4; D gene unclear. CDR1 is LNHDA, CDR2 SQIVND, per germline (reference sequence). This CDR3 comprises 15 residues. V was clipped by 4 bases and J by 1 base, with 10 bases between them. The CDR3 loop reads CASSRSKGTNEKLFF. The CDR3 bases are TGTGCCAGTAGTAGGAGTAAGGGAACTAATGAAAAACTGTTTTTT.

Here the CDR3 DNA reads TGTGCCAGCAGCTTGCGTGGGGCCAACGTCCTGACTTTC. Translated: CASSLRGANVLTF. The chain employs TRBV5-6 and TRBJ2-6, with unresolved D. The germline V and J ends were trimmed by 1 base and 3 bases, with 2 bases remaining between them. Germline loops: CDR1 SGHDT, CDR2 YYEEEE. CDR3 size: 13 residues.

J is TRBJ1-2 and V is TRBV4-1, with 8 bases matching TRBD1. V dropped 4 bases and J dropped 5; count of bases not matched to a gene: 12. Germline V gene data show CDR1 as MGHRA and CDR2 as YSYEKL. The CDR3 sequence is 16 residues long. CDR3 amino acids: CASSLGTGLNRYGYTF. DNA for the CDR3: TGCGCCAGCAGCCTAGGGACAGGACTCAACCGGTATGGCTACACCTTC.

V usage is TRBV5-1 and J usage is TRBJ2-3, with D perhaps matching TRBD2 (6 bases). Deletions cut 4 bases from V and 2 bases from J, with 17 bases between. Germline values: CDR1 SGHRS, CDR2 YFSETQ. This CDR3 contains 16 residues. Here the CDR3 DNA reads TGCGCCAGCAGCGGGACGGGAGCGCGTTACACAGATACGCAGTATTTT. Protein: CASSGTGARYTDTQYF.

The V gene is TRBV5-4, the J gene TRBJ2-5; tentative D call: TRBD1 (5 bases). CDR3 length: 16 amino acids. Per the germline V gene, CDR1 is SGHNT and CDR2 is YYREEE (reference sequence). The V gene lost 4 bases and the J gene lost 0 bases, with 16 bases spanning the gap. The CDR3, as DNA: TGTGCCAGCAGCGGGGCAGAACCTTTTTACCAAGAGACCCAGTACTTC. Protein product: CASSGAEPFYQETQYF.

The chain recombines TRBV27 with TRBJ1-5, with 8 bases aligning to TRBD1. Germline CDR1 reads MNHEY; CDR2 reads SMNVEV (reference sequence). V lost 2 bases, J lost 4 bases, and 4 bases stayed unmatched. This CDR3 has 15 residues. CDR3 nucleotide sequence: TGTGCCAGCAGTTTAGACGACAGGGGTAATCAGCCCCAGCATTTT. It yields the protein CASSLDDRGNQPQHF.

This chain connects TRBV19 to TRBJ2-6; maybe TRBD1 (6 bases). This CDR3 is built from 16 residues. V gave up 4 bases and J gave up 0 bases, with 10 bases separating them. CDR1 is LNHDA, CDR2 SQIVND, per germline (reference sequence). The CDR3 is CASSTGQNSGANVLTF. CDR3 sequence (DNA): TGTGCCAGTAGTACCGGACAGAACTCTGGGGCCAACGTCCTGACTTTC.

Note on this clone: One end of the junction does not line up with germline, which may come from a read error. The identical CDR3 is also encoded by other nucleotide sequences in the sample. The chain employs TRBV29-1 and TRBJ2-2, with 8 bases fitting TRBD1. The germline CDR1 and CDR2 sequences are SQVTM and ANQGSEA. This CDR3 is 14 amino acids long. The CDR3 nucleotides are TGCAGCGTTGAAGGGACAGGGTACACCGGAGAGCTGTTTTTT. Protein sequence: CSVEGTGYTGELFF.

This clone was seen more than once but under ten times. This chain links TRBV7-9 with TRBJ2-7, with D tentatively TRBD1 (5 bases). Trimming pared 5 bases from V and 2 bases from J, leaving 16 bases between. The CDR3 is 15 amino acids. Germline V gene sequence: CDR1 SEHNR, CDR2 FQNEAQ (reference sequence). The CDR3 spells CASSDHGATTYEQYF. The CDR3 bases are TGTGCCAGCAGCGACCATGGGGCTACAACCTACGAGCAGTACTTC. The entire variable domain, with the rest obtained from reference TRBV7-9 and TRBJ2-7, is as follows: DTGVSQNPRHKITKRGQNVTFRCDPISEHNRLYWYRQTLGQGPEFLTYFQNEAQLEKSRLLSDRFSAERPKGSFSTLEIQRTEQGDSAMYLCASSDHGATTYEQYFGPGTRLTVT.

On this clone: One junction end does not reproduce the germline sequence, and a read error may be involved. CDR3 amino acids: CASSLDGGNSPLHF. The DNA of the CDR3 is TGTGCCAGCAGCTTAGACGGGGGCAATTCGCCCCTCCACTTT. The chain couples TRBV7-8 to TRBJ1-6, with TRBD1 as a possible D gene (6 bases). The CDR3 is 14 amino acids. Germline CDR1 is SGHVS and CDR2 is FQNEAQ.

This chain links TRBV11-2 with TRBJ2-7, with D maybe TRBD2 (5 bases). The CDR3 runs to 14 residues. Trimming removed 3 bases at V and 5 bases at J, with 14 bases between. Germline CDR1 is SGHAT and CDR2 is FQNNGV. In nucleotides, the CDR3 is TGTGCCAGCAGCTTGGGAGTTCTTATTGACGAGCAGTACTTC. It translates to CASSLGVLIDEQYF.

The chain employs TRBV19 and TRBJ2-3; 7 nucleotides line up with TRBD2. The CDR3 has 15 residues. CDR1 and CDR2 (germline): LNHDA, SQIVND (reference sequence). The J segment lost 1 base and the V segment lost 5 bases, leaving 6 bases of the junction unmatched. The CDR3 protein is CASSPGGGRTDTQYF. The CDR3 DNA reads TGTGCCAGTAGTCCGGGCGGGGGTCGCACAGATACGCAGTATTTT. Complete variable domain (other parts from reference TRBV19 and TRBJ2-3): DGGITQSPKYLFRKEGQNVTLSCEQNLNHDAMYWYRQDPGQGLRLIYYSQIVNDFQKGDIAEGYSVSREKKESFPLTVTSAQKNPTAFYLCASSPGGGRTDTQYFGPGTRLTVL.

This clone was observed once. The rearrangement uses TRBV5-1 and TRBJ2-1; D is uncertain. Trimming took off 0 bases at V and 10 bases at J, with 5 bases between the two ends. This CDR3 has 11 amino acids. The germline V gene has CDR1 SGHRS and CDR2 YFSETQ. CDR3 sequence (DNA): TGCGCCAGCAGCTTGGATCGCGAGCAGTTCTTC. As protein: CASSLDREQFF.

The chain joins TRBV5-6 to TRBJ1-2; D is ambiguous. Trimming shortened V by 2 bases and J by 4 bases, and 15 bases separated the two germline ends. Germline V CDR1 and CDR2: SGHDT, YYEEEE. This CDR3 spans 15 amino acids. This chain's CDR3 is CASSFRNGLSYGYTF. In nucleotides, the CDR3 is TGTGCCAGCAGCTTTAGGAACGGCCTTTCCTATGGCTACACCTTC.

The V call is TRBV7-2, the J call TRBJ1-5; the D is unclear. CDR1 and CDR2 (germline): SGHTA, FQGNSA. V was shortened by 1 base and J by 0 bases, with 7 bases between the two germline ends. The CDR3 consists of 15 residues. CDR3 sequence (DNA): TGTGCCAGCAGCTTAGGCTCAACTAGCAATCAGCCCCAGCATTTT. Residues: CASSLGSTSNQPQHF.

The chain recombines TRBV28 with TRBJ1-5; D ambiguous. V was clipped by 4 bases and J by 2 bases, with 12 bases between them. Per germline, CDR1 MDHEN and CDR2 SYDVKM. This CDR3 is 15 amino acids long. The CDR3: CASSSNLRGNQPQHF. CDR3 DNA sequence: TGTGCCAGCAGTTCCAACCTGCGGGGCAATCAGCCCCAGCATTTT.

The V and J genes are TRBV15 and TRBJ1-2; tentative D call: TRBD1 (5 bases). The V end lost 0 bases, the J end lost 3 bases, and 5 bases lay between the germline ends. Germline-derived CDR1 and CDR2 are LNHNV and YYDKDF (reference sequence). This CDR3 has 13 residues. In DNA form, the CDR3 reads TGTGCCACCAGCAGAGACAGGGACTATGGCTACACCTTC. It encodes CATSRDRDYGYTF.